This entry lists 24 T cell receptor beta chains sequenced from one sample in a study of response to subunit inactivated influenza vaccine listed by TCRdb under 2018. Receptors were amplified or captured by RT-PCR. Sequencing was performed on an Illumina HiSeq 2500. The public reads were quality trimmed at Q25 with fastp and then assembled into clones with MiXCR by TCRdb, keeping productive beta chains. Duplicate CDR3 protein sequences are folded into a single record with the most common DNA and genes. This sample is represented by hundreds of thousands of distinct CDR3 sequences; approximately 11% of them were singletons. Of the sample, about 12% falls within the top ten clones. In light of the paper, this sample's time point label describes: more than 35 days after influenza vaccine administration. The sequencing used PBMCs from blood, collected roughly 6 weeks after vaccination. The receptors here all came from a man over 45 who received an inactivated influenza vaccine. Donor details come from another sample of the same person, matched by shared clones.

The V gene is TRBV20-1, the J gene TRBJ2-2, with TRBD2 identical over 11 bases. V lost 5 bases to trimming and J lost 4 bases; unmatched junction nucleotides: 15. Germline CDR1 DFQATT, CDR2 SNEGSKA (reference sequence). The length of the CDR3 is 18 residues. The CDR3 is CSAALSTSGSRGTGELFF. As DNA, the CDR3 is TGCAGTGCTGCCTTGAGTACTAGCGGGAGTCGGGGCACCGGGGAGCTGTTTTTT.

The genes are TRBV7-2 and TRBJ1-6; D is uncertain. The length of the CDR3 is 14 residues. Per the germline V gene, CDR1 is SGHTA and CDR2 is FQGNSA. V shed 5 bases and J shed 10 bases, with 15 bases lying between them. The CDR3 here is CASSPPNTGSPLHF. The CDR3 DNA sequence: TGTGCCAGCAGCCCCCCCAACACCGGCTCACCCCTCCACTTT.

The gene calls are TRBV20-1 and TRBJ1-1; D is uncertain. Germline CDR1 and CDR2: DFQATT and SNEGSKA (reference sequence). V was trimmed by 3 bases and J by 1 base, leaving 6 bases between them. The length of the CDR3 is 12 residues. In DNA form, the CDR3 reads TGCAGTGCTAGCAGACAGAACACTGAAGCTTTCTTT. It specifies CSASRQNTEAFF.

The rearrangement links TRBV28 to TRBJ2-3; TRBD2 might be the D (5 bases). This CDR3 spans 15 amino acids. Germline V gene lookup returns CDR1 MDHEN and CDR2 SYDVKM. Trimming cost V 7 bases and J 0 bases, with 14 bases left between them. The DNA of the CDR3 is TGTGCCAGCACCAAGAGAGGGTCTAGCACAGATACGCAGTATTTT. This codes for CASTKRGSSTDTQYF.

This clonotype was picked up many times. The chain links TRBV11-2 to TRBJ2-2; D possibly corresponds to TRBD2 (6 bases). CDR3 size: 17 residues. V lost 4 bases and J 5 bases, leaving 20 bases between the germline ends. Germline CDR1 SGHAT, CDR2 FQNNGV. DNA of the CDR3: TGTGCCAGCAGCTGGTTCGAGGTCGGGAGAGGGACCGGGGAGCTGTTTTTT. This gives the protein CASSWFEVGRGTGELFF.

This clonotype was detected ten times or more. This sequence joins TRBV6-1 and TRBJ1-1; 9 bases are shared with TRBD1. CDR1 is MNHNS and CDR2 is SASEGT in the germline V gene. V lost 5 bases to trimming and J lost 1 base; unmatched junction nucleotides: 5. This CDR3 contains 15 residues. In DNA, the CDR3 is TGTGCCAGCAGTCGGGACAGGGCTAAGAACACTGAAGCTTTCTTT. It translates to CASSRDRAKNTEAFF.

The chain links TRBV7-9 to TRBJ2-2; possibly TRBD2 for D (5 bases). The germline V gene has CDR1 SEHNR and CDR2 FQNEAQ (reference sequence). V was shortened by 1 base and J by 4 bases, with 7 bases between the two germline ends. The CDR3 extends over 14 amino acids. DNA for the CDR3: TGTGCCAGCAGCTTAGGAGGGATCACCGGGGAGCTGTTTTTT. Translation gives CASSLGGITGELFF.

The sample holds many counts of this clonotype. CDR3 residues: CASSQAQGNSPLHF. CDR3 DNA: TGTGCCAGCAGCCAAGCGCAGGGGAATTCACCCCTCCACTTT. The chain has TRBV4-2 and TRBJ1-6; a possible D gene is TRBD1 (6 bases). Germline loops: CDR1 LGHNA, CDR2 YNFKEQ. Trimming took 1 base from V and 7 from J, leaving 8 bases between them. The CDR3 runs to 14 residues.

The table lists this clonotype with many counts. J is TRBJ1-5 and V is TRBV12-3 or TRBV12-4; D unclear. The CDR3 sequence is 14 residues long. Trimming left V 3 bases short and J 1 base short, with 7 bases between. CDR3 residues: CASSLGWSNQPQHF. CDR3 nucleotides: TGTGCCAGCAGTTTGGGCTGGAGCAATCAGCCCCAGCATTTT.

This clonotype appeared a few times. V is TRBV27 and J is TRBJ2-5; no reliable D call. CDR1 is MNHEY, CDR2 SMNVEV, per germline (reference sequence). The CDR3 sequence is 12 residues long. Trimming left V 10 bases short and J 5 bases short, with 14 bases between. CDR3 sequence: CATLSLGETQYF. The DNA of the CDR3 is TGTGCCACACTTAGCCTCGGGGAGACCCAGTACTTC.

This clonotype has at least ten counts. V gene TRBV12-3 or TRBV12-4 combines with J gene TRBJ2-1; 9 bases are a match to TRBD1. The J segment lost 5 bases and the V segment lost 3 bases, leaving 11 bases of the junction unmatched. There are 17 residues in the CDR3. CDR3 sequence: CASSFSIGTGYNNEQFF. The CDR3 region has the DNA TGTGCCAGCAGTTTTTCAATAGGGACAGGGTACAACAATGAGCAGTTCTTC.

This clonotype was recorded at least ten times. The chain combines TRBV7-3 with TRBJ2-3; D call uncertain. In germline, CDR1 is SGHTA, CDR2 FQGTGA. The CDR3 is 17 residues long. V gave up 2 bases and J gave up 6 bases, with 21 bases separating them. CDR3 in DNA: TGTGCCAGCAGCTTAGACGGCGGTCCCCCTGGGATGGATACGCAGTATTTT. It is translated as CASSLDGGPPGMDTQYF.

This clonotype was observed a handful of times. This sequence joins TRBV19 and TRBJ1-5; 7 nucleotides agree with TRBD1. Germline values: CDR1 LNHDA, CDR2 SQIVND (reference sequence). Trimming removed 3 bases from V and 13 bases from J; junction bases left unmatched: 15. CDR3 length equals 15 residues. CDR3 in amino acids: CASSIRHRGQMVQHF. CDR3 nucleotides: TGTGCCAGTAGTATTCGCCACAGGGGTCAAATGGTGCAGCATTTT.

This clonotype occurred a few times. This sequence joins TRBV7-2 and TRBJ2-7; weak D call: TRBD2 (7 bases). Deletions cut 4 bases from V and 2 bases from J, with 18 bases between. The germline V gene encodes CDR1 SGHTA and CDR2 FQGNSA. CDR3 length: 16 residues. The CDR3 sequence: CASSSPFWGGTYEQYF. The CDR3 DNA follows: TGTGCCAGCAGCTCCCCCTTTTGGGGGGGCACCTACGAGCAGTACTTC.

J is TRBJ2-2 and V is TRBV20-1, with TRBD1 as a possible D gene (6 bases). There are 14 residues in the CDR3. The V gene lost 5 bases and the J gene lost 0 bases, with 10 bases spanning the gap. Germline V gene lookup returns CDR1 DFQATT and CDR2 SNEGSKA (reference sequence). The CDR3 here is CSASRGSNTGELFF. CDR3 DNA: TGCAGTGCTTCGAGGGGGTCGAACACCGGGGAGCTGTTTTTT.

This clonotype was seen many times. The chain links TRBV6-2 or TRBV6-3 to TRBJ2-7; no clear D gene. Trimming stripped 4 bases from V and 6 bases from J, with 13 bases between. Germline CDR1 MNHEY, CDR2 SVGEGT. The CDR3 totals 13 residues. For the CDR3, the DNA is TGTGCCAGCAGTTCCGTCTACATCGCCGAGCAGTACTTC. Its translation is CASSSVYIAEQYF.

This clonotype was seen at least ten times. The gene calls are TRBV7-8 and TRBJ2-7; D might be TRBD2 (6 bases). V shed 4 bases and J shed 0 bases, with 16 bases lying between them. This CDR3 has 16 residues. Germline CDR1 reads SGHVS; CDR2 reads FQNEAQ. In DNA form, the CDR3 reads TGTGCCAGCAGCTCCCCCCTTGGCGGGGCCTCCTACGAGCAGTACTTC. It encodes CASSSPLGGASYEQYF.

The chain carries TRBV20-1 and TRBJ2-7, with 15 bases fitting TRBD2. Germline V gene lookup returns CDR1 DFQATT and CDR2 SNEGSKA (reference sequence). The junction had 16 bases not matched to a gene; V was cut back by 6 bases and J by 7 bases. CDR3 length: 17 amino acids. The CDR3 DNA reads TGCAGTGCCCCACCGGGACTAGCGGGAGGCACTCGTGGGGAGCAGTACTTC. Translating it yields CSAPPGLAGGTRGEQYF.

This clonotype has ten or more counts. The chain's CDR3 is CSIRGQGHYEQYF. The CDR3 region has the DNA TGCAGCATAAGGGGACAGGGGCACTACGAGCAGTACTTC. The chain uses TRBV29-1 and TRBJ2-7; 10 bases line up with TRBD1. The CDR3 is 13 residues long. The J segment lost 3 bases and the V segment lost 8 bases, leaving 7 bases of the junction unmatched. CDR1 is SQVTM and CDR2 is ANQGSEA in the germline V gene.

A few counts support this clonotype. CDR3 sequence: CAISPGGETQYF. The CDR3 DNA sequence: TGTGCCATCAGCCCCGGCGGGGAGACCCAGTACTTC. The chain is built from TRBV10-3 and TRBJ2-5; D is perhaps TRBD2 (5 bases). CDR1 and CDR2 (germline): ENHRY, SYGVKD. Trimming shortened V by 6 bases and J by 5 bases, and 10 bases separated the two germline ends. CDR3 size: 12 residues.

This clonotype has only a few counts. The J gene is TRBJ2-7, the V gene TRBV11-2; D may correspond to TRBD1 or TRBD2 (6 bases each). Trimming cost V 6 bases and J 6 bases, with 12 bases left between them. CDR1 is SGHAT and CDR2 is FQNNGV in the germline V gene. The CDR3 totals 12 residues. The CDR3 protein is CASSRGGIEQYF. Written as DNA, the CDR3 is TGTGCCAGCAGTAGAGGGGGGATCGAGCAGTACTTC. Supplemented by reference TRBV11-2 and TRBJ2-7, the full variable domain reads EAGVAQSPRYKIIEKRQSVAFWCNPISGHATLYWYQQILGQGPKLLIQFQNNGVVDDSQLPKDRFSAERLKGVDSTLKIQPAKLEDSAVYLCASSRGGIEQYFGPGTRLTVT.

The chain uses TRBV4-2 and TRBJ2-7; D is uncertain. Trimming stripped 10 bases from V and 9 bases from J, with 22 bases between. This CDR3 spans 13 amino acids. Looked up from germline, CDR1 is LGHNA and CDR2 is YNFKEQ. The CDR3 DNA is TGTGCCATCGGCCCCGGGCTCCTCTACTGGCAGTACTTC. It encodes CAIGPGLLYWQYF.

This clonotype occurred many times. The V and J genes are TRBV5-5 and TRBJ2-7; D remains ambiguous. The CDR3 totals 12 residues. V was pared by 4 bases and J by 6 bases, with 11 bases between. CDR1 and CDR2 (germline): SGHKS, YYEKEE (reference sequence). CDR3 region: CASSPPYFEQYF. The CDR3 region has the DNA TGTGCCAGCAGCCCCCCGTATTTCGAGCAGTACTTC.

V usage is TRBV5-1 and J usage is TRBJ2-3, with 8 positions matching TRBD1. This CDR3 is 17 amino acids long. The germline V gene encodes CDR1 SGHRS and CDR2 YFSETQ. V shed 1 base, J shed 0 bases, and the junction held 7 bases outside the gene matches. The CDR3 reads CASSLPTTGGSTDTQYF. The CDR3 DNA is TGCGCCAGCAGCTTGCCCACAACAGGGGGGAGCACAGATACGCAGTATTTT.